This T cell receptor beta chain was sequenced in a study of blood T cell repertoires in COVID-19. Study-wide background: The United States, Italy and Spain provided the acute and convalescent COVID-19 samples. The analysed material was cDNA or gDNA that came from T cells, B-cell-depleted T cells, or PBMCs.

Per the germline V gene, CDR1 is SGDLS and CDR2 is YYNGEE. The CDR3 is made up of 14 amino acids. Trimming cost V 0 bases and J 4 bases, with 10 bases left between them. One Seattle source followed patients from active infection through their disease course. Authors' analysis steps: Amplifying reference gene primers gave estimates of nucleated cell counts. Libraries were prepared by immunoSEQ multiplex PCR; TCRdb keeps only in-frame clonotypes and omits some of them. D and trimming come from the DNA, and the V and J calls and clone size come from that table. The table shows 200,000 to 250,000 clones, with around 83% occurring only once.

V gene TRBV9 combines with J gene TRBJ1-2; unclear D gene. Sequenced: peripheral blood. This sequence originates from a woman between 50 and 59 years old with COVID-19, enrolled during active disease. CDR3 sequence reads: CASSVGWQAYGYTF. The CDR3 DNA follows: TGTGCCAGCAGCGTAGGCTGGCAGGCCTATGGCTACACCTTC.